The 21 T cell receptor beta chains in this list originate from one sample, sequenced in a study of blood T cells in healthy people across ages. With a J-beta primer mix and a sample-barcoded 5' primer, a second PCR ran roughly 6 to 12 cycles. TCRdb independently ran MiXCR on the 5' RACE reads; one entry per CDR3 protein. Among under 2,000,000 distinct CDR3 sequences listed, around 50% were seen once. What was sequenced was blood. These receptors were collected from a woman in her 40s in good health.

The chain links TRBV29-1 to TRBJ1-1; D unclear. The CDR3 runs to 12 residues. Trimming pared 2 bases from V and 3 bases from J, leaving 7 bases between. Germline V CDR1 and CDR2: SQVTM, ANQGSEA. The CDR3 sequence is CSVEQFHTEAFF. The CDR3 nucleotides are TGCAGCGTTGAACAGTTCCACACTGAAGCTTTCTTT.

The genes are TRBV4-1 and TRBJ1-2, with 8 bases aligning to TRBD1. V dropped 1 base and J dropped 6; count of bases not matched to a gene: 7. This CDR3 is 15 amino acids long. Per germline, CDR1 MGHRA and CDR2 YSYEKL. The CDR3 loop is CASSQVGQGADGYTF. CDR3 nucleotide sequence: TGCGCCAGCAGCCAAGTTGGCCAGGGGGCAGATGGCTACACCTTC.

The CDR3 loop is CASSPPGEGQPQHF. CDR3 nucleotide sequence: TGTGCCAGCAGCCCACCAGGGGAGGGACAGCCCCAGCATTTT. The chain recombines TRBV7-9 with TRBJ1-5; D perhaps matches TRBD1 (6 bases). Trimming cost V 5 bases and J 7 bases, with 15 bases left between them. The CDR3 extends over 14 amino acids. CDR1 and CDR2 (germline): SEHNR, FQNEAQ (reference sequence).

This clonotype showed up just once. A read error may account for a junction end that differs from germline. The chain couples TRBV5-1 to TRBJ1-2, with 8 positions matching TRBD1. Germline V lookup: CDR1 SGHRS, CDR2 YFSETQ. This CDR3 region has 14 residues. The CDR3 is CASSAGTGNCGYTF. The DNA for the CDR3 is TGCGCCAGCAGCGCCGGGACAGGCAACTGTGGCTACACCTTC.

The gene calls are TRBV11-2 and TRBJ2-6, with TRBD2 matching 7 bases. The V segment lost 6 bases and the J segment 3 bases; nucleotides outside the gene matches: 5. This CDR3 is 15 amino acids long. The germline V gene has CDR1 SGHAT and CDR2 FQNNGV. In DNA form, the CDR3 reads TGTGCCAGCAGGGAGGGAGGGTTTGGGGCCAACGTCCTGACTTTC. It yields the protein CASREGGFGANVLTF.

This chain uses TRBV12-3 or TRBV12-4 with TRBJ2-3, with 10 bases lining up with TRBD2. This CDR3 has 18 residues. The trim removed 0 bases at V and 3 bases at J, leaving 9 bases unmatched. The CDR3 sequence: CASSLALAGEARTDTQYF. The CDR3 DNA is TGTGCCAGCAGTTTAGCGCTAGCGGGGGAAGCTCGTACAGATACGCAGTATTTT.

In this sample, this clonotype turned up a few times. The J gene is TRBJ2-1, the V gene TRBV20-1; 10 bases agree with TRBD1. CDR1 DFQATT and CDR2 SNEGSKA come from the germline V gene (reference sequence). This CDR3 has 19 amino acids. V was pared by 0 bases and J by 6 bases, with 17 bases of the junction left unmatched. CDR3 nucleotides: TGCAGTGCTAGAGATGAGACAGGGGGCTTTCTGGGTATCTCCAATGAGCAGTTCTTC. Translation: CSARDETGGFLGISNEQFF.

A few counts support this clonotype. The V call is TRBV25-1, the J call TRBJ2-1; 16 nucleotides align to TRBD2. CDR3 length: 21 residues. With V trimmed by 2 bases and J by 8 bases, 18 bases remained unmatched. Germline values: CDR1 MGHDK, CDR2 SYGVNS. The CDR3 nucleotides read TGTGCCAGCAGTGAAATGGGCGGGACTAGCGGGGGGGCTTCCCCCCTGCATGAGCAGTTCTTC. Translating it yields CASSEMGGTSGGASPLHEQFF. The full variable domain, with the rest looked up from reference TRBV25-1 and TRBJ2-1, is EADIYQTPRYLVIGTGKKITLECSQTMGHDKMYWYQQDPGMELHLIHYSYGVNSTEKGDLSSESTVSRIRTEHFPLTLESARPSHTSQYLCASSEMGGTSGGASPLHEQFFGPGTRLTVL.

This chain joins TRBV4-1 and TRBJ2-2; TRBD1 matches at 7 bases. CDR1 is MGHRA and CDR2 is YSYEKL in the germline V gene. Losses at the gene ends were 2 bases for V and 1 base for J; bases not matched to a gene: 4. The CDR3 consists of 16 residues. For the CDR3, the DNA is TGCGCCAGCAGCCAAACCGGGACAGAGAACACCGGGGAGCTGTTTTTT. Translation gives CASSQTGTENTGELFF.

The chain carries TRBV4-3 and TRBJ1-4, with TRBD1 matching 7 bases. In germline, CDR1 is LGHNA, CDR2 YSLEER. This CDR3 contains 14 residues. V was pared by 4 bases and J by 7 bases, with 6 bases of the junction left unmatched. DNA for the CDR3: TGCGCCAGCAGCCTCTTCGGGACAGCTGAAAAACTGTTTTTT. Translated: CASSLFGTAEKLFF.

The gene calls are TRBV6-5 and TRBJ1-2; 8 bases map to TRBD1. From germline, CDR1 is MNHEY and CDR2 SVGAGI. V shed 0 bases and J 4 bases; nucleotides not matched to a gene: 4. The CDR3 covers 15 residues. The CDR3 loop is CASSYSGTGIYGYTF. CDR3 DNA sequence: TGTGCCAGCAGTTACTCGGGGACAGGTATCTATGGCTACACCTTC.

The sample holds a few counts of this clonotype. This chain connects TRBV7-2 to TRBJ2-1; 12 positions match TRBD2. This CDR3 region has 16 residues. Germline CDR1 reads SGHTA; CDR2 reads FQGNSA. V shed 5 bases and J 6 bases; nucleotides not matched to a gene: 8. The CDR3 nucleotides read TGTGCCAGCAGCGGACCGGGACTAGCGGGCCCCAATGAGCAGTTCTTC. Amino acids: CASSGPGLAGPNEQFF.

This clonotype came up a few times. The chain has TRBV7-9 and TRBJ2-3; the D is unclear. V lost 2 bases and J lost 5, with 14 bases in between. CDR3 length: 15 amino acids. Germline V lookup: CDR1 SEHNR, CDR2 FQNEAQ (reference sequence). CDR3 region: CASSLPGPGQDTQYF. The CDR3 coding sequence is TGTGCCAGCAGCTTACCTGGACCGGGTCAAGATACGCAGTATTTT.

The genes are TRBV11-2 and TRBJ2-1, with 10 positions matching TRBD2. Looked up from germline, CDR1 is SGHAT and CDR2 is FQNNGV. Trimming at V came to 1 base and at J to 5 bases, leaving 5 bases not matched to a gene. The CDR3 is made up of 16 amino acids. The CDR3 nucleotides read TGTGCCAGCAGCTTAGGCCTAGCGGGGGACGACAATGAGCAGTTCTTC. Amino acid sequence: CASSLGLAGDDNEQFF.

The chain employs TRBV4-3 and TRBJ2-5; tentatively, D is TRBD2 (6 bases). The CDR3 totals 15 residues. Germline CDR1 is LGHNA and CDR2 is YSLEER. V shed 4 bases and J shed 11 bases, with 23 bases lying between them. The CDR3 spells CASSRGDGGNYEQYF. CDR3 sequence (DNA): TGCGCCAGCAGCCGAGGAGACGGCGGGAACTATGAGCAGTACTTC.

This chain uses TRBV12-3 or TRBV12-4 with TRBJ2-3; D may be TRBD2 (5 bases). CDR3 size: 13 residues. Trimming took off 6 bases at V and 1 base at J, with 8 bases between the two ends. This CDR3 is CASREARTDTQYF. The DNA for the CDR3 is TGTGCCAGCAGGGAGGCACGCACAGATACGCAGTATTTT.

The CDR3 loop reads CAISPSQLPISTDTQYF. CDR3 DNA sequence: TGTGCCATCAGCCCCTCCCAGCTACCTATTAGCACAGATACGCAGTATTTT. The genes are TRBV10-3 and TRBJ2-3; D remains ambiguous. Trimming removed 6 bases from V and 0 bases from J, with 19 bases in between. This CDR3 spans 17 amino acids. Germline V CDR1 and CDR2: ENHRY, SYGVKD.

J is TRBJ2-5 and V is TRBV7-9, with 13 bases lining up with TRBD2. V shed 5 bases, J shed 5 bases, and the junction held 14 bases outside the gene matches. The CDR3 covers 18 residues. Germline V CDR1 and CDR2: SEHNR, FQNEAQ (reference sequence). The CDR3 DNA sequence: TGTGCCAGCAGCCGAAGAGGACTAGCGGGGGTTAAGGCGGAGACCCAGTACTTC. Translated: CASSRRGLAGVKAETQYF.

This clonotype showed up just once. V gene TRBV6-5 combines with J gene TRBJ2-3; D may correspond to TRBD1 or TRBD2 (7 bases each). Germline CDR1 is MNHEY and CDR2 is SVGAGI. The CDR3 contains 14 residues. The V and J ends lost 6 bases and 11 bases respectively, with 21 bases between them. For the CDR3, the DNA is TGTGCCAGCAGGAGACAGGGAGGGAAATTTAGGCAGTATTTT. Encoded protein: CASRRQGGKFRQYF.

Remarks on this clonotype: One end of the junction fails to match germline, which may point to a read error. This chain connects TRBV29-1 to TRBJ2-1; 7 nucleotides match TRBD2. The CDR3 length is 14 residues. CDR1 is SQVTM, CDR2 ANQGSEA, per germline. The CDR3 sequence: CSVEDWTSLNEQFF. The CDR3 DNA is TGTAGCGTTGAAGATTGGACTAGTCTAAATGAGCAGTTCTTC.

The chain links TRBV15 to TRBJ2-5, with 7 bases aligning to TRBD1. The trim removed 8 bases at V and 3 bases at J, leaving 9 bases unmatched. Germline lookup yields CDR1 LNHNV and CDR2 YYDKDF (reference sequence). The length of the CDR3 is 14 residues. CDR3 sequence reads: CATGDRERKETQYF. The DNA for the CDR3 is TGTGCCACCGGAGACAGGGAAAGGAAAGAGACCCAGTACTTC. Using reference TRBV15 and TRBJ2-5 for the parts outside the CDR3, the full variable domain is DAMVIQNPRYQVTQFGKPVTLSCSQTLNHNVMYWYQQKSSQAPKLLFHYYDKDFNNEADTPDNFQSRRPNTSFCFLDIRSPGLGDTAMYLCATGDRERKETQYFGPGTRLLVL.